One sample yielded the 28 T cell receptor beta chains listed below, sequenced in a study of T cells in Graves' hyperthyroidism and ophthalmopathy (dated by TCRdb to about 2019). Libraries were built with multiplex PCR. The instrument given in TCRdb is Illumina HiSeq 2000. TCR beta CDR3 regions were amplified from RNA transcripts. The first round of RT-PCR for the TCR CDR3 was performed with the HTBI primer set and the Qiagen OneStep RT-PCR kit. TCRdb reworked the public reads: Q25 trimming with fastp, MiXCR clone assembly, productive beta chains retained. For every CDR3 protein sequence, its rows merge into one entry that carries the most common genes and DNA. This sample is represented by a few hundred thousand distinct CDR3 sequences; approximately 44% of them were singletons. The biggest ten clones account for around 7.7% of the sample. Input material: peripheral blood or thyroid tissue (not recorded which). The receptor set was obtained from a woman under 30 with Graves' hyperthyroidism.

This clonotype was counted ten times or more. The chain links TRBV2 to TRBJ1-5; TRBD1 matches 7 bases. This CDR3 has 15 residues. Germline lookup yields CDR1 SNHLY and CDR2 FYNNEI. The V and J ends lost 7 bases and 1 base, in that order; junction bases with no gene match: 7. CDR3 residues: CASKAQGPSNQPQHF. Here the CDR3 DNA reads TGTGCCAGCAAAGCACAGGGGCCCAGCAATCAGCCCCAGCATTTT.

The chain has TRBV24-1 and TRBJ2-3; D ambiguous. V lost 4 bases and J 6 bases, leaving 13 bases between the germline ends. CDR3 length: 14 amino acids. Per germline, CDR1 KGHDR and CDR2 SFDVKD. As DNA, the CDR3 is TGTGCCACCAGTGAGACCCGGACGGAGGATACGCAGTATTTT. As protein: CATSETRTEDTQYF.

This clonotype was seen ten or more times. J is TRBJ1-2 and V is TRBV15; 8 nucleotides match TRBD1. The germline gives CDR1 LNHNV, CDR2 YYDKDF (reference sequence). The CDR3 spans 15 residues. V gave up 5 bases and J gave up 6 bases; unmatched junction bases: 11. In nucleotides, the CDR3 is TGTGCCACCAGCCCGCAGGGGGCCATGGTAAATGGCTACACCTTC. As protein: CATSPQGAMVNGYTF. Combining the CDR3 with reference TRBV15 and TRBJ1-2 gives the whole variable domain DAMVIQNPRYQVTQFGKPVTLSCSQTLNHNVMYWYQQKSSQAPKLLFHYYDKDFNNEADTPDNFQSRRPNTSFCFLDIRSPGLGDTAMYLCATSPQGAMVNGYTFGSGTRLTVV.

This clonotype has ten or more counts. V and J are TRBV10-3 and TRBJ2-7, with D perhaps assigned TRBD1 or TRBD2 (5 bases each). The CDR3 has 13 amino acids. Germline V gene data show CDR1 as ENHRY and CDR2 as SYGVKD. Trimming shortened V by 8 bases and J by 0 bases, and 11 bases separated the two germline ends. CDR3 bases: TGTGCCATCGCTGGGGGTAGCTCCTACGAGCAGTACTTC. Translating it yields CAIAGGSSYEQYF.

The genes are TRBV27 and TRBJ1-1, with a weak D call TRBD1 (5 bases). Trimming removed 6 bases from V and 3 bases from J, with 14 bases in between. There are 14 residues in the CDR3. Germline V CDR1 and CDR2: MNHEY, SMNVEV (reference sequence). Written as DNA, the CDR3 is TGTGCCAGCAGCACCTGGGGGGGGGACACTGAAGCTTTCTTT. It translates to CASSTWGGDTEAFF.

This clonotype came up many times. The J gene is TRBJ2-6, the V gene TRBV7-3; no clear D. With 1 base removed from V and 0 bases from J, the gap between germline ends came to 1 base. The CDR3 is made up of 14 amino acids. Germline CDR1 is SGHTA and CDR2 is FQGTGA. For the CDR3, the DNA is TGTGCCAGCAGCTTAAACTCTGGGGCCAACGTCCTGACTTTC. Protein product: CASSLNSGANVLTF.

In this sample, this clonotype turned up many times. The chain recombines TRBV19 with TRBJ2-2; 8 bases are a match to TRBD1. The J segment lost 7 bases and the V segment lost 1 base, leaving 5 bases of the junction unmatched. This CDR3 has 15 residues. CDR1 and CDR2 (germline): LNHDA, SQIVND (reference sequence). CDR3 coding DNA: TGTGCCAGTAGTATAGGGGACAGGATGAGCGGGGAGCTGTTTTTT. This translates into CASSIGDRMSGELFF.

The chain is built from TRBV7-9 and TRBJ1-5; D not resolved. Trimming cost V 3 bases and J 5 bases, with 5 bases left between them. Germline values: CDR1 SEHNR, CDR2 FQNEAQ (reference sequence). The CDR3 runs 12 residues. CDR3 residues: CASSLAYQPQHF. The CDR3 DNA follows: TGTGCCAGCAGCTTGGCTTATCAGCCCCAGCATTTT.

This clonotype was seen a few times. The V gene is TRBV20-1, the J gene TRBJ2-7, with TRBD2 matching 11 bases. Looked up from germline, CDR1 is DFQATT and CDR2 is SNEGSKA (reference sequence). The CDR3 spans 16 residues. Trimming took 0 bases from V and 3 from J; bases not matched to a gene: 7. The CDR3 bases are TGCAGTGCTAGAGATCCCACCGGGACTAGCGGCTACGAGCAGTACTTC. Translation: CSARDPTGTSGYEQYF.

V and J are TRBV10-2 and TRBJ1-4, with D possibly being TRBD1 (5 bases). The CDR3 is 13 amino acids. V was shortened by 8 bases and J by 8 bases, with 15 bases between the two germline ends. Germline CDR1 WSHSY, CDR2 SAAADI. The CDR3: CASLRGDGEKLFF. The DNA for the CDR3 is TGCGCCAGCCTCCGTGGGGACGGGGAAAAACTGTTTTTT.

V gene TRBV25-1 combines with J gene TRBJ1-6, with 9 bases that match TRBD1. Per the germline V gene, CDR1 is MGHDK and CDR2 is SYGVNS. J gave up 7 bases and V 3 bases, and 16 bases lay outside the gene matches. The CDR3 spans 19 residues. CDR3: CASSDPGQGTLGGNSPLHF. Here the CDR3 DNA reads TGTGCCAGCAGTGACCCCGGACAGGGGACCCTCGGGGGAAATTCACCCCTCCACTTT. Drawing the rest from reference TRBV25-1 and TRBJ1-6, the complete variable domain is EADIYQTPRYLVIGTGKKITLECSQTMGHDKMYWYQQDPGMELHLIHYSYGVNSTEKGDLSSESTVSRIRTEHFPLTLESARPSHTSQYLCASSDPGQGTLGGNSPLHFGNGTRLTVT.

The V and J genes are TRBV25-1 and TRBJ2-1; no firm D call. This CDR3 has 14 amino acids. Germline V CDR1 and CDR2: MGHDK, SYGVNS. V was clipped by 0 bases and J by 5 bases, with 8 bases between them. The CDR3, as DNA: TGTGCCAGCAGTGAATATCAATTCCACAATGAGCAGTTCTTC. Translated: CASSEYQFHNEQFF.

This clonotype has at least ten counts. This chain links TRBV5-6 with TRBJ2-5; D tentatively reads TRBD1 or TRBD2 (6 bases each). The V gene lost 3 bases and the J gene lost 9 bases, with 15 bases spanning the gap. CDR1 and CDR2 (germline): SGHDT, YYEEEE. The CDR3 covers 13 residues. The CDR3 DNA reads TGTGCCAGCAGCTCGGAGGGGGTGAGGGCCCAGTACTTC. This translates into CASSSEGVRAQYF.

The V call is TRBV10-3, the J call TRBJ1-6; D gene unclear. Trimming took 6 bases from V and 7 from J, leaving 13 bases between them. Germline V CDR1 and CDR2: ENHRY, SYGVKD. The CDR3 is 14 residues long. CDR3 in amino acids: CAIRFGSENSPLHF. The CDR3 DNA sequence: TGTGCCATCAGATTTGGGTCGGAGAATTCACCCCTCCACTTT.

The chain combines TRBV5-4 with TRBJ2-7; TRBD1 aligns across 10 bases. After removal of 4 bases from V and 6 bases from J, the junction contained 10 bases not matched to a gene. Germline CDR1 reads SGHNT; CDR2 reads YYREEE (reference sequence). The CDR3 runs 15 residues. CDR3: CASSNPGQGSTEQYF. In nucleotides, the CDR3 is TGTGCCAGCAGCAACCCGGGACAGGGGTCTACCGAGCAGTACTTC.

Ten or more counts support this clonotype. This chain joins TRBV7-9 and TRBJ2-7; no definite D call. This CDR3 has 12 residues. In germline, CDR1 is SEHNR, CDR2 FQNEAQ (reference sequence). V gave up 5 bases and J gave up 6 bases, with 11 bases separating them. The CDR3 DNA reads as TGTGCCAGCAGCCCCCCAAGCCCCGAGCAGTACTTC. Protein: CASSPPSPEQYF.

The rearrangement uses TRBV2 and TRBJ2-6, with D hard to call. The V gene lost 4 bases and the J gene lost 1 base, with 8 bases spanning the gap. The CDR3 is made up of 15 amino acids. Per germline, CDR1 SNHLY and CDR2 FYNNEI. The DNA for the CDR3 is TGTGCCAGCAGTGGGCATTCATCTGGGGCCAACGTCCTGACTTTC. Protein product: CASSGHSSGANVLTF.

The J gene is TRBJ1-4, the V gene TRBV5-4; D is perhaps TRBD1 (6 bases). The germline V gene encodes CDR1 SGHNT and CDR2 YYREEE (reference sequence). V lost 3 bases and J lost 7, with 13 bases in between. The CDR3 spans 14 residues. In DNA, the CDR3 is TGTGCCAGCAGCTCACAGGGAGGGGTTGAAAAACTGTTTTTT. Its translation: CASSSQGGVEKLFF.

The sample holds many counts of this clonotype. The rearrangement uses TRBV7-9 and TRBJ2-7; D call uncertain. Per the germline V gene, CDR1 is SEHNR and CDR2 is FQNEAQ (reference sequence). V lost 3 bases and J lost 5, with 17 bases in between. This CDR3 has 15 amino acids. CDR3 sequence (DNA): TGTGCCAGCAGCTTTCCAGTCTCCCCTACCGACGAGCAGTACTTC. The encoded protein is CASSFPVSPTDEQYF.

The chain is built from TRBV27 and TRBJ2-5, with TRBD2 identical over 7 bases. The CDR3 loop spans 13 amino acids. V dropped 3 bases and J dropped 6; count of bases not matched to a gene: 4. CDR1 is MNHEY and CDR2 is SMNVEV in the germline V gene (reference sequence). The CDR3 region is CASSLGGEKTQYF. In DNA, the CDR3 is TGTGCCAGCAGTTTGGGGGGGGAGAAGACCCAGTACTTC.

Only one count was recorded for this clonotype. The chain combines TRBV2 with TRBJ2-7; a weak D match, TRBD2 (5 bases). The DNA end is a closer match to TRBJ2-1, so the J assignment may be wrong. This CDR3 spans 14 amino acids. Germline CDR1 SNHLY, CDR2 FYNNEI. The CDR3 DNA reads as TGTGCCAGCAGTGGGAGACGGGGTGACAATGAGCAGTTCTTC. Its protein product is CASSGRRGDNEQFF.

The chain employs TRBV7-9 and TRBJ2-2, with a possible D match to TRBD1 (5 bases). Germline values: CDR1 SEHNR, CDR2 FQNEAQ (reference sequence). This CDR3 contains 14 residues. Trimming pared 7 bases from V and 1 base from J, leaving 10 bases between. CDR3 protein: CASTPDRNTGELFF. CDR3 DNA sequence: TGTGCCAGCACCCCCGACAGGAACACCGGGGAGCTGTTTTTT.

The V and J genes are TRBV16 and TRBJ1-1, with D maybe TRBD1 (5 bases). Trimming stripped 0 bases from V and 8 bases from J, with 16 bases between. This CDR3 has 15 residues. From germline, CDR1 is KGHSY and CDR2 FQNENV. Written as DNA, the CDR3 is TGTGCCAGCAGCCAATCGACGGGGGAAACCTGGGAAGCTTTCTTT. This encodes CASSQSTGETWEAFF.

The chain is built from TRBV24-1 and TRBJ2-1; maybe TRBD1 (6 bases). Germline V gene lookup returns CDR1 KGHDR and CDR2 SFDVKD. The CDR3 is 19 residues long. The germline V and J ends were trimmed by 1 base and 6 bases, with 24 bases remaining between them. The CDR3 spells CATSDFRTGGRGHANEQFF. The DNA of the CDR3 is TGTGCCACCAGTGATTTCCGGACGGGTGGCAGGGGCCACGCCAATGAGCAGTTCTTC.

This clonotype was detected many times. The V call is TRBV2, the J call TRBJ1-3, with a tentative D call TRBD1 (6 bases). CDR3 length: 15 residues. Germline V gene sequence: CDR1 SNHLY, CDR2 FYNNEI. The germline V and J ends were trimmed by 11 bases and 0 bases, with 17 bases remaining between them. CDR3 protein: CARTEGTYSGNTIYF. CDR3 DNA: TGTGCCCGGACAGAAGGGACCTACTCTGGAAACACCATATATTTT.

The chain uses TRBV13 and TRBJ2-5; TRBD1 matches at 10 bases. The trim removed 6 bases at V and 5 bases at J, leaving 6 bases unmatched. Germline CDR1 reads PRHDT; CDR2 reads FYEKMQ (reference sequence). The CDR3 contains 14 residues. The CDR3, as DNA: TGTGCCAGCAGAAGACAGGGGGCTAGGGAGACCCAGTACTTC. As protein: CASRRQGARETQYF.

The chain is built from TRBV29-1 and TRBJ2-5; 7 nucleotides line up with TRBD1. V gave up 4 bases and J gave up 4 bases; unmatched junction bases: 3. The V gene's germline CDR1 is SQVTM and CDR2 ANQGSEA. This CDR3 is built from 12 residues. The CDR3 sequence is CSVVRQGETQYF. In DNA, the CDR3 is TGCAGCGTTGTGCGACAGGGAGAGACCCAGTACTTC.

The rearrangement links TRBV10-1 to TRBJ2-1; the match to TRBD2 covers 9 bases. V shed 9 bases and J 3 bases; nucleotides not matched to a gene: 6. The CDR3 runs 14 residues. Looked up from germline, CDR1 is WNHNN and CDR2 is SYGVQD (reference sequence). The CDR3 DNA follows: TGCGCCAGTCAGAGTAGCGGGAGCTACAATGAGCAGTTCTTC. Protein product: CASQSSGSYNEQFF.